The entry below gives a single T cell receptor (beta chain) sequence along with its context. Its target is unknown. The data belong to a study of blood T cells in healthy people across ages. Deletions cut 1 base from V and 7 bases from J, with 3 bases between. The germline V gene has CDR1 GTSNPN and CDR2 SVGIG (reference sequence). The CDR3 length is 10 residues. It was with a sample-barcoded 5' primer and a J-beta primer mix that a second PCR of about 6 to 12 cycles was run. TCRdb redid the calling of the 5' RACE reads with MiXCR, one entry per CDR3 protein. The sample has around 780,000 distinct CDR3 sequences, just over 55% seen once. Points from the study as a whole: Researchers report that TCR beta diversity correlated strongly with naive T cell percentage. Long-lived and aged donors differed, with more naive CD4+ cells and higher diversity in the long-lived. The donors' CMV status was not determined, possibly confounding changes in expanded clonotypes. The lack of PBMC sorting stopped any conclusive naive versus antigen-experienced comparison.

This receptor was obtained from a middle-aged man in good health. The sample was blood. J is TRBJ2-3 and V is TRBV30, with no clear D. CDR3 bases: TGTGCCTGGAGTGCTCATACGCAGTATTTT. It translates to CAWSAHTQYF.